A single T cell receptor (beta chain) is shown here with its context. Its antigen remains unknown. The data originate from a study of regulatory T cells in long-lasting Graves disease. Study as a whole: For under 3 months, newly diagnosed Graves' patients had been taking antithyroid drugs. Study-wide results and caveats: Persistent disease exhibited a predilection for TRBV28, TRBJ1-2 and TRBJ2-5. It was peripheral blood alone, not thyroid tissue, that was studied.

The CDR3 runs to 12 residues. Trimming removed 5 bases at V and 6 bases at J, with 10 bases between. Germline CDR1 reads MDHEN; CDR2 reads SYDVKM. Building of the TCR beta libraries involved iRepertoire HTBI primers and Arm-PCR of CDR3 regions. From the multiplex PCR reads, TCRdb called clonotypes with MiXCR, one entry per CDR3 protein. The sample shows about 240,000 distinct CDR3 sequences, around 20% of them seen only once. This sample's time point: newly diagnosed GD, antithyroid drugs for less than 3 months. Extracted RNA from PBMCs served as the source of the TCR library. Specimen: peripheral blood mononuclear cells (PBMCs), collected at new diagnosis, from a patient treated with antithyroid drugs. This receptor was taken from a female donor with Graves disease. The chain links TRBV28 to TRBJ1-1; D is perhaps TRBD1 (6 bases). CDR3 DNA sequence: TGTGCCAGCAGTACAGGGTTCGCTGAAGCTTTCTTT. Protein sequence: CASSTGFAEAFF.